A single sample gave rise to the 2 T cell receptor beta chains below, sequenced in a study of T cell repertoires in cytomegalovirus infection. TCRdb independently ran MiXCR on the reads; one entry per CDR3 protein. The sample lists approximately 730,000 distinct CDR3 sequences, around 35% occurring once. These TCRs' antigens remain unknown. The input for sequencing was cultured PBMCs, taken from culture after CMV antigen stimulation. The receptor set was obtained from a human donor in good health (CMV status not recorded). Some clones in this sample may be carry-over from other donors' samples.

The chain carries TRBV6-6 and TRBJ2-7; the D gene is possibly TRBD2 (6 bases). The CDR3 runs to 16 residues. Trimming took off 2 bases at V and 5 bases at J, with 19 bases between the two ends. Germline assignment: CDR1 MNHNY and CDR2 SVGAGI (reference sequence). The CDR3 region has the DNA TGTGCCAGCAGTTACACCCGGGGAAGGGAGGACGACGAGCAGTACTTC. Its protein product is CASSYTRGREDDEQYF.

This clonotype has a handful of counts. CDR3 protein: CASSQTLAGNEQFF. The CDR3 nucleotides read TGCGCCAGCAGCCAAACACTAGCAGGCAATGAGCAGTTCTTC. The J gene is TRBJ2-1, the V gene TRBV4-1, with D perhaps TRBD2 (6 bases). The CDR3 contains 14 residues. V was shortened by 2 bases and J by 6 bases, with 11 bases between the two germline ends. Per germline, CDR1 MGHRA and CDR2 YSYEKL.